These 19 T cell receptor beta chains were sequenced from one sample in a study of lymphopenia after photon versus proton radiotherapy. Produced via immunoSEQ multiplex PCR; TCRdb's table is partial and in-frame only. The sample includes around 150,000 clones, more than 85% seen only once; the top ten take less than 6%. The input for sequencing was peripheral blood, taken from a patient treated with photon-based radiotherapy. The receptors were gathered from a man in his fifties with gastric cancer.

The V and J genes are TRBV7-6 and TRBJ2-7; 9 bases are a match to TRBD1. The V gene's germline CDR1 is SGHVS and CDR2 FNYEAQ. V trimming: 4 bases; J trimming: 3 bases; junction bases outside the gene matches: 7. The CDR3 is 15 residues long. CDR3 region: CASSSLPGQGYEQYF. The DNA of the CDR3 is TGTGCCAGCAGCTCTCTCCCGGGACAGGGCTACGAGCAGTACTTC.

The chain employs TRBV7-9 and TRBJ2-2, with 12 bases fitting TRBD2. V trimming: 6 bases; J trimming: 6 bases; junction bases outside the gene matches: 2. The length of the CDR3 is 14 residues. Germline V gene sequence: CDR1 SEHNR, CDR2 FQNEAQ (reference sequence). The DNA for the CDR3 is TGTGCCAGCAGGACTAGCGGGAGTTCCGGGGAGCTGTTTTTT. Translating gives CASRTSGSSGELFF.

CDR3 loop: CASSPPDRQETQYF. In DNA, the CDR3 is TGTGCCAGCAGTCCCCCCGACAGACAAGAGACCCAGTACTTC. The chain is built from TRBV27 and TRBJ2-5; maybe TRBD1 (5 bases). This CDR3 contains 14 residues. The germline gives CDR1 MNHEY, CDR2 SMNVEV (reference sequence). Trimming removed 5 bases from V and 2 bases from J, with 12 bases in between.

The chain combines TRBV7-2 with TRBJ2-1, with a tentative D call TRBD1 (6 bases). Germline CDR1 is SGHTA and CDR2 is FQGNSA. V lost 6 bases, J lost 6 bases, and 18 bases lay in between. The CDR3 contains 15 residues. Written as DNA, the CDR3 is TGTGCCAGCAGTCCTGACAGGTCTAGGAGCAATGAGCAGTTCTTC. It encodes CASSPDRSRSNEQFF. The full variable domain, in which reference TRBV7-2 and TRBJ2-1 provide the parts outside the CDR3, is GAGVSQSPSNKVTEKGKDVELRCDPISGHTALYWYRQSLGQGLEFLIYFQGNSAPDKSGLPSDRFSAERTGGSVSTLTIQRTQQEDSAVYLCASSPDRSRSNEQFFGPGTRLTVL.

J is TRBJ2-1 and V is TRBV4-1; 9 bases are a match to TRBD1. The CDR3 length is 15 residues. After removal of 4 bases from V and 0 bases from J, the junction contained 1 base not matched to a gene. Germline V CDR1 and CDR2: MGHRA, YSYEKL. CDR3 nucleotide sequence: TGCGCCAGCAGCCCGACAGGGGGCTCCTACAATGAGCAGTTCTTC. This sequence encodes CASSPTGGSYNEQFF.

V and J are TRBV7-8 and TRBJ2-1; 10 bases map to TRBD2. The CDR3 is 15 amino acids. Trimming removed 4 bases from V and 8 bases from J; junction bases left unmatched: 8. Germline CDR1 and CDR2: SGHVS and FQNEAQ. For the CDR3, the DNA is TGTGCCAGCAGCTCCACAGCGGGAGGGCCTTATGAGCAGTTCTTC. Translation gives CASSSTAGGPYEQFF.

The chain combines TRBV6-5 with TRBJ2-7; perhaps TRBD1 as D (6 bases). The CDR3 extends over 12 amino acids. CDR1 and CDR2 from the germline V gene are MNHEY and SVGAGI. Trimming took off 9 bases at V and 0 bases at J, with 9 bases between the two ends. The CDR3 loop is CASTGSSYEQYF. The DNA for the CDR3 is TGTGCCAGTACAGGGAGCTCCTACGAGCAGTACTTC.

V usage is TRBV28 and J usage is TRBJ2-3, with D perhaps matching TRBD2 (5 bases). The CDR3 is 14 amino acids. Looked up from germline, CDR1 is MDHEN and CDR2 is SYDVKM. V was clipped by 5 bases and J by 4 bases, with 13 bases between them. CDR3 DNA: TGTGCCAGCAGTCTGGACTTAATGGCAGATACGCAGTATTTT. It yields the protein CASSLDLMADTQYF.

This clone was seen a few times. J is TRBJ1-5 and V is TRBV30, with D perhaps matching TRBD1 (6 bases). The germline V and J ends were trimmed by 3 bases and 2 bases, with 11 bases remaining between them. CDR3 length: 14 residues. The germline CDR1 and CDR2 sequences are GTSNPN and SVGIG (reference sequence). CDR3 residues: CAWSPGEGNQPQHF. CDR3 nucleotides: TGTGCCTGGAGCCCAGGGGAGGGCAATCAGCCCCAGCATTTT.

This chain connects TRBV9 to TRBJ2-2; 8 positions match TRBD1. Trimming cost V 0 bases and J 4 bases; bases outside gene matches: 8. The CDR3 is 17 residues long. Germline assignment: CDR1 SGDLS and CDR2 YYNGEE. CDR3 amino acids: CASSVAWTGMTTGELFF. The DNA for the CDR3 is TGTGCCAGCAGCGTAGCTTGGACAGGGATGACCACCGGGGAGCTGTTTTTT. Together with reference TRBV9 and TRBJ2-2, the CDR3 gives the full variable domain: DSGVTQTPKHLITATGQRVTLRCSPRSGDLSVYWYQQSLDQGLQFLIQYYNGEERAKGNILERFSAQQFPDLHSELNLSSLELGDSALYFCASSVAWTGMTTGELFFGEGSRLTVL.

This clone was counted a single time. The chain links TRBV6-6 to TRBJ2-7; perhaps TRBD1 as D (5 bases). Trimming shortened V by 0 bases and J by 1 base, and 7 bases separated the two germline ends. Germline CDR1 is MNHNY and CDR2 is SVGAGI (reference sequence). This CDR3 has 14 amino acids. The CDR3 loop reads CASSYSTASYEQYF. The CDR3 bases are TGTGCCAGCAGTTACTCGACAGCTTCCTACGAGCAGTACTTC.

The CDR3 DNA follows: TGTGCCAGTAGTATAGGGGTAGCGGGAGGGCACAATGAGCAGTTCTTC. It codes for CASSIGVAGGHNEQFF. The chain carries TRBV19 and TRBJ2-1; 11 nucleotides agree with TRBD2. The CDR3 contains 16 residues. J was trimmed by 5 bases and V by 1 base; bases with no gene match: 4. CDR1 is LNHDA and CDR2 is SQIVND in the germline V gene (reference sequence).

This chain joins TRBV7-3 and TRBJ1-1; D not certain. Trimming left V 4 bases short and J 5 bases short, with 11 bases between. The CDR3 sequence is 13 residues long. Germline V CDR1 and CDR2: SGHTA, FQGTGA. The CDR3 DNA reads TGTGCCAGCAGCTCGACGGTTAGGACTGAAGCTTTCTTT. Amino acid sequence: CASSSTVRTEAFF.

This clone appeared a few times. The genes are TRBV7-2 and TRBJ1-5; the D gene is possibly TRBD1 (6 bases). Trimming shortened V by 3 bases and J by 7 bases, and 13 bases separated the two germline ends. The CDR3 covers 14 residues. Germline-derived CDR1 and CDR2 are SGHTA and FQGNSA. DNA for the CDR3: TGTGCCAGCAGCTTGACAGGCAATGGGCAGCCCCAGCATTTT. Translating it yields CASSLTGNGQPQHF. The full variable domain, rest sourced from reference TRBV7-2 and TRBJ1-5, is GAGVSQSPSNKVTEKGKDVELRCDPISGHTALYWYRQSLGQGLEFLIYFQGNSAPDKSGLPSDRFSAERTGGSVSTLTIQRTQQEDSAVYLCASSLTGNGQPQHFGDGTRLSIL.

This clone appeared once. This chain uses TRBV4-1 with TRBJ2-7; possible D gene TRBD2, 6 bases. Per the germline V gene, CDR1 is MGHRA and CDR2 is YSYEKL. CDR3 length: 16 amino acids. Trimming pared 0 bases from V and 4 bases from J, leaving 16 bases between. Here the CDR3 DNA reads TGCGCCAGCAGCCAAGATATGGCGGGTGGAGGGTACGAGCAGTACTTC. Its translation is CASSQDMAGGGYEQYF.

V usage is TRBV7-2 and J usage is TRBJ2-2, with TRBD2 as a possible D gene (5 bases). Germline values: CDR1 SGHTA, CDR2 FQGNSA. The CDR3 length is 16 residues. With 5 bases removed from V and 1 base from J, the gap between germline ends came to 14 bases. The CDR3 region is CASSESYGVNTGELFF. The CDR3 coding sequence is TGTGCCAGCAGCGAGTCCTACGGGGTGAACACCGGGGAGCTGTTTTTT.

The rearrangement uses TRBV5-5 and TRBJ2-3; TRBD1 aligns across 11 bases. The CDR3 totals 14 residues. V shed 10 bases, J shed 4 bases, and the junction held 8 bases outside the gene matches. The germline V gene encodes CDR1 SGHKS and CDR2 YYEKEE (reference sequence). The CDR3 sequence: CAGFSGQGADTQYF. CDR3 DNA sequence: TGTGCCGGTTTCTCGGGACAGGGGGCAGATACGCAGTATTTT.

This rearrangement joins TRBV7-6 to TRBJ1-1; D is perhaps TRBD1 (6 bases). Trimming pared 5 bases from V and 3 bases from J, leaving 16 bases between. CDR1 is SGHVS and CDR2 is FNYEAQ in the germline V gene. The CDR3 spans 15 residues. The CDR3 DNA reads as TGTGCCAGCAGCCCTTCCACACAGGGCTACACTGAAGCTTTCTTT. This codes for CASSPSTQGYTEAFF.

This chain connects TRBV6-5 to TRBJ1-5; D unclear. The CDR3 sequence is 15 residues long. Looked up from germline, CDR1 is MNHEY and CDR2 is SVGAGI. Trimming stripped 6 bases from V and 0 bases from J, with 12 bases between. Written as DNA, the CDR3 is TGTGCCAGCAGGGCGGGTTGGAATAGCAATCAGCCCCAGCATTTT. The encoded protein is CASRAGWNSNQPQHF.